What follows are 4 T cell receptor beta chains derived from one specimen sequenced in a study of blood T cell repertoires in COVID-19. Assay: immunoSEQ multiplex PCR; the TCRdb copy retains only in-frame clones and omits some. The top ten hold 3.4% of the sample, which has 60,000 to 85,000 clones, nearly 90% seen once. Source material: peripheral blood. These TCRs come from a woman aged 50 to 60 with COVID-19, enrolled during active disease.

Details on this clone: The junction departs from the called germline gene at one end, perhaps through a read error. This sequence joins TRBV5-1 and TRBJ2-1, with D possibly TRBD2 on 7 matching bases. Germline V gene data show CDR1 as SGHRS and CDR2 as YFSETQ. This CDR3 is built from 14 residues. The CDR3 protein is CASNLGGDLNEQFF. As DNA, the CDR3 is TGCGCTAGCAACCTAGGGGGGGACCTAAATGAGCAGTTCTTC. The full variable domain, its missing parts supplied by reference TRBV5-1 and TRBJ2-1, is KAGVTQTPRYLIKTRGQQVTLSCSPISGHRSVSWYQQTPGQGLQFLFEYFSETQRNKGNFPGRFSGRQFSNSRSEMNVSTLELGDSALYLCASNLGGDLNEQFFGPGTRLTVL.

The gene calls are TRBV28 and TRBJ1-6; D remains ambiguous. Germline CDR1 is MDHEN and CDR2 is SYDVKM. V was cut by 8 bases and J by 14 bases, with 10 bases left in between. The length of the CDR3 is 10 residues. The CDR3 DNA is TGTGCCAGCTCAACTAAGGCCCTCCACTTT. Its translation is CASSTKALHF.

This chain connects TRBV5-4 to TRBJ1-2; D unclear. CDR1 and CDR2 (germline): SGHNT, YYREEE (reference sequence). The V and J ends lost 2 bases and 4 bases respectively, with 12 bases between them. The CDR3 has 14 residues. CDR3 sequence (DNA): TGTGCCAGCAGCTTAACAGTGGATTCCTATGGCTACACCTTC. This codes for CASSLTVDSYGYTF.

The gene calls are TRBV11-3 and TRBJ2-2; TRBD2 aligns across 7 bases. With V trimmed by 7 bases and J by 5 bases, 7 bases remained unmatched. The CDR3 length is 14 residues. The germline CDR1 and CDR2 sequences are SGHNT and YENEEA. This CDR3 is CASNKAGPTGELFF. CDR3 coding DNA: TGTGCCAGCAACAAAGCGGGACCAACCGGGGAGCTGTTTTTT.